One and the same sample provided the 10 T cell receptor beta chains below, sequenced in a study of cytomegalovirus exposure and HLA in healthy donors. 13 Jbeta primers and 60 Vbeta primers were used for the PCR. Profiling relied on immunoSEQ multiplex PCR, and the TCRdb table lists in-frame clones only, not all of them. The sample has 100,000 to 150,000 clones. Sequenced material: PBMCs. The receptors here all came from a woman between 40 and 50 years old in good health and CMV-seronegative.

This chain joins TRBV6-5 and TRBJ2-5; 8 bases fit TRBD2. The CDR3 extends over 14 amino acids. The trim removed 4 bases at V and 0 bases at J, leaving 1 base unmatched. The V gene's germline CDR1 is MNHEY and CDR2 SVGAGI. The CDR3 nucleotides are TGTGCCAGCAGTTCTAGCGGGTACCAAGAGACCCAGTACTTC. This gives the protein CASSSSGYQETQYF.

The rearrangement uses TRBV4-1 and TRBJ2-5; 7 positions match TRBD2. The V and J ends lost 1 base and 2 bases, in that order; junction bases with no gene match: 4. The CDR3 contains 15 residues. Germline V gives CDR1 MGHRA, CDR2 YSYEKL. CDR3 sequence: CASSQARGVQETQYF. The CDR3 nucleotides are TGCGCCAGCAGCCAAGCCCGGGGGGTACAAGAGACCCAGTACTTC.

The chain is built from TRBV6-6 and TRBJ2-6, with a possible D match to TRBD1 (5 bases). Per the germline V gene, CDR1 is MNHNY and CDR2 is SVGAGI (reference sequence). V lost 4 bases and J lost 2, with 9 bases in between. This CDR3 comprises 15 residues. This CDR3 is CASSFRVTGANVLTF. CDR3 in DNA: TGTGCCAGCAGTTTCAGGGTGACTGGGGCCAACGTCCTGACTTTC.

This sequence joins TRBV7-2 and TRBJ1-1; D may be TRBD1 (5 bases). The CDR3 has 14 residues. V lost 4 bases, J lost 3 bases, and 12 bases lay in between. Germline CDR1 and CDR2: SGHTA and FQGNSA. The CDR3 coding sequence is TGTGCCAGCAGCTCCCGGAGGGGATACACTGAAGCTTTCTTT. Its protein is CASSSRRGYTEAFF.

The chain links TRBV7-9 to TRBJ1-3; D gene uncertain. Trimming took 5 bases from V and 0 from J, leaving 11 bases between them. CDR1 is SEHNR, CDR2 FQNEAQ, per germline (reference sequence). This CDR3 is 15 amino acids long. The DNA for the CDR3 is TGTGCCAGCAGCCCCCCCGGGAGCTCTGGAAACACCATATATTTT. It encodes CASSPPGSSGNTIYF.

The chain uses TRBV18 and TRBJ1-2; D perhaps matches TRBD1 (6 bases). The CDR3 runs 14 residues. The V and J ends lost 2 bases and 2 bases respectively, with 9 bases between them. CDR1 is KGHSH, CDR2 LQKENI, per germline. The CDR3 reads CASSPGGENYGYTF. The DNA for the CDR3 is TGTGCCAGCTCACCAGGGGGCGAAAACTATGGCTACACCTTC.

This chain uses TRBV27 with TRBJ1-2; D may be TRBD1 (5 bases). Trimming took 4 bases from V and 2 from J, leaving 8 bases between them. The length of the CDR3 is 13 residues. Germline-derived CDR1 and CDR2 are MNHEY and SMNVEV (reference sequence). Here the CDR3 DNA reads TGTGCCAGCAGTTGGGAGGGGAACTATGGCTACACCTTC. Amino acids: CASSWEGNYGYTF.

V and J are TRBV7-3 and TRBJ2-3, with 10 bases lining up with TRBD2. CDR1 and CDR2 from the germline V gene are SGHTA and FQGTGA. This CDR3 has 14 amino acids. The V and J ends lost 5 bases and 3 bases, in that order; junction bases with no gene match: 2. The CDR3 nucleotides read TGTGCCAGCAGCCTACTAGCGGGGACAGATACGCAGTATTTT. Translated, it gives CASSLLAGTDTQYF. The full variable domain, its missing parts supplied by reference TRBV7-3 and TRBJ2-3, is GAGVSQTPSNKVTEKGKYVELRCDPISGHTALYWYRQSLGQGPEFLIYFQGTGAADDSGLPNDRFFAVRPEGSVSTLKIQRTERGDSAVYLCASSLLAGTDTQYFGPGTRLTVL.

The chain combines TRBV18 with TRBJ2-5; the match to TRBD1 covers 8 bases. Losses at the gene ends were 6 bases for V and 1 base for J; bases not matched to a gene: 7. Germline V gene sequence: CDR1 KGHSH, CDR2 LQKENI. The CDR3 totals 15 residues. The DNA for the CDR3 is TGTGCCAGCTCTCCAGCGACAGGGGCCCAAGAGACCCAGTACTTC. Translation: CASSPATGAQETQYF. Together with reference TRBV18 and TRBJ2-5, the CDR3 gives the full variable domain: NAGVMQNPRHLVRRRGQEARLRCSPMKGHSHVYWYRQLPEEGLKFMVYLQKENIIDESGMPKERFSAEFPKEGPSILRIQQVVRGDSAAYFCASSPATGAQETQYFGPGTRLLVL.

V and J are TRBV29-1 and TRBJ1-1; TRBD1 is a possible D gene (6 bases). Germline CDR1 and CDR2: SQVTM and ANQGSEA. The CDR3 runs 14 residues. V gave up 4 bases and J gave up 0 bases, with 12 bases separating them. The CDR3 coding sequence is TGCAGCGTTGCCGAAGGACAGCTGAACACTGAAGCTTTCTTT. It encodes CSVAEGQLNTEAFF.